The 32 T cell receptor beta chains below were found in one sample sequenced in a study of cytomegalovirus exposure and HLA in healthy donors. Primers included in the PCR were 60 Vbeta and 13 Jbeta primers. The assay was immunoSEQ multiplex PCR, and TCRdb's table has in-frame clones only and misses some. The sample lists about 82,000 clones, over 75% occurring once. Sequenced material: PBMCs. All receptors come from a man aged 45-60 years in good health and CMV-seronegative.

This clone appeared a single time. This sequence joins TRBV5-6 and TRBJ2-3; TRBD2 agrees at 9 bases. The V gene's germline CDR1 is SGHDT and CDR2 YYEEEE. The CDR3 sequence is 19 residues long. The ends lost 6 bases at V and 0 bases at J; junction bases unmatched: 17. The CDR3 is CASTPGDVYTSGSTDTQYF. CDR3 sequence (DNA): TGTGCCAGCACCCCCGGGGACGTTTACACTAGCGGGAGCACAGATACGCAGTATTTT.

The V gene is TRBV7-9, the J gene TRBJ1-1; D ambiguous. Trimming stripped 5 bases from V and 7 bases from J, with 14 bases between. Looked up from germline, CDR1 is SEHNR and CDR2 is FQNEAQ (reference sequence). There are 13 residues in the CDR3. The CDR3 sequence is CASSAESGGEAFF. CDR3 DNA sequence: TGTGCCAGCAGCGCTGAAAGTGGCGGTGAAGCTTTCTTT.

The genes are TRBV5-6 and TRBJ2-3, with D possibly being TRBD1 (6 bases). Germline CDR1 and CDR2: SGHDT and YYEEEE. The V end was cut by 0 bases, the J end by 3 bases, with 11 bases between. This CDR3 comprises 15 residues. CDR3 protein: CASSLDRVGTDTQYF. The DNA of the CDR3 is TGTGCCAGCAGCTTGGACAGGGTGGGGACAGATACGCAGTATTTT. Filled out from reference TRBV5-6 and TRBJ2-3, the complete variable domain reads DAGVTQSPTHLIKTRGQQVTLRCSPKSGHDTVSWYQQALGQGPQFIFQYYEEEERQRGNFPDRFSGHQFPNYSSELNVNALLLGDSALYLCASSLDRVGTDTQYFGPGTRLTVL.

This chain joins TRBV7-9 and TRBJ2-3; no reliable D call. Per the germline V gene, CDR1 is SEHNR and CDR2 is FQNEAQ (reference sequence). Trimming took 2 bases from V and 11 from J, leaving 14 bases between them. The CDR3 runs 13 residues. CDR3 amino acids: CASSLNGLSEQYF. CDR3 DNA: TGTGCCAGCAGCTTAAATGGTCTAAGCGAGCAGTATTTT.

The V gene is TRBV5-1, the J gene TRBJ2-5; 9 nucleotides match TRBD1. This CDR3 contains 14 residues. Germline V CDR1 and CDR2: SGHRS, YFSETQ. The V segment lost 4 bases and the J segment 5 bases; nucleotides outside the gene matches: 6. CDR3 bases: TGCGCCAGCAGCCCGGGGACAGGGAGCGAGACCCAGTACTTC. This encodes CASSPGTGSETQYF. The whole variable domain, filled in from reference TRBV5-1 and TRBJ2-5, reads KAGVTQTPRYLIKTRGQQVTLSCSPISGHRSVSWYQQTPGQGLQFLFEYFSETQRNKGNFPGRFSGRQFSNSRSEMNVSTLELGDSALYLCASSPGTGSETQYFGPGTRLLVL.

The CDR3 DNA is TGCGCCAGCAGCCGGATCTGGACAGGGGGCGTCGCAGATACGCAGTATTTT. Translating it yields CASSRIWTGGVADTQYF. The V call is TRBV4-1, the J call TRBJ2-3, with 11 bases identical to TRBD1. CDR1 and CDR2 from the germline V gene are MGHRA and YSYEKL. The J segment lost 4 bases and the V segment lost 4 bases, leaving 10 bases of the junction unmatched. CDR3 length equals 17 residues.

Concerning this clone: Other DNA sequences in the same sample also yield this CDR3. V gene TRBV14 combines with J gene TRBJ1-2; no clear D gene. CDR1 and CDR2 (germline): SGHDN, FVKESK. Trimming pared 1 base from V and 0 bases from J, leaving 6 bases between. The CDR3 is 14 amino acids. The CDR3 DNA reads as TGTGCCAGCAGCCAAGGACACCCTAACTATGGCTACACCTTC. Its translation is CASSQGHPNYGYTF.

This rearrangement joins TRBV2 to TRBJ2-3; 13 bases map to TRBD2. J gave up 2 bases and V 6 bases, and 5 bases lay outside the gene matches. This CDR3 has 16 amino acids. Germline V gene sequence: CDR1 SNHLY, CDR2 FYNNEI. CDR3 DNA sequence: TGTGCCAGCAGGGTGACTAGCGGGGGGACCACAGATACGCAGTATTTT. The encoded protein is CASRVTSGGTTDTQYF.

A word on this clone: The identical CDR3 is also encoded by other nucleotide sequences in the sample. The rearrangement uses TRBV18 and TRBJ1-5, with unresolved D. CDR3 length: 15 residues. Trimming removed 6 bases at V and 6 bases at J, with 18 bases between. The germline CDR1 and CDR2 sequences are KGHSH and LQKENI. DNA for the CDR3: TGTGCCAGCTCGGCGGAGGCCGCCGACGGTCAGCCCCAGCATTTT. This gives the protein CASSAEAADGQPQHF. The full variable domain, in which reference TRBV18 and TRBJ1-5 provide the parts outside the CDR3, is NAGVMQNPRHLVRRRGQEARLRCSPMKGHSHVYWYRQLPEEGLKFMVYLQKENIIDESGMPKERFSAEFPKEGPSILRIQQVVRGDSAAYFCASSAEAADGQPQHFGDGTRLSIL.

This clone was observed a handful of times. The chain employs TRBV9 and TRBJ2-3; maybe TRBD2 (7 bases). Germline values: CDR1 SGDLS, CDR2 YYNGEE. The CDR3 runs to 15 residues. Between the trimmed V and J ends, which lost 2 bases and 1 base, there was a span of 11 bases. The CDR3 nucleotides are TGTGCCAGCAGCGTCGGGGGGCGCGGCACAGATACGCAGTATTTT. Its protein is CASSVGGRGTDTQYF.

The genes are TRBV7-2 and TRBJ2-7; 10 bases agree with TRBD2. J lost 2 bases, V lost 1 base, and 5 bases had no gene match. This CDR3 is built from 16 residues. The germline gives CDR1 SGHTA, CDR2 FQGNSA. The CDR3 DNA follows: TGTGCCAGCAGCTTAGGGTCTAGCGGGGGTACCTACGAGCAGTACTTC. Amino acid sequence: CASSLGSSGGTYEQYF.

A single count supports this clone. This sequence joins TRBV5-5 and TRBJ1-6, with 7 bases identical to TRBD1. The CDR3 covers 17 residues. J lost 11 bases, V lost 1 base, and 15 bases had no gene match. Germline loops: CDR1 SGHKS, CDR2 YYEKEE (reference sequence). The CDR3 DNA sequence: TGTGCCAGCAGCTTGAGGGGGCCGAGACAGGGCTTGACACCCCTCCACTTT. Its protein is CASSLRGPRQGLTPLHF.

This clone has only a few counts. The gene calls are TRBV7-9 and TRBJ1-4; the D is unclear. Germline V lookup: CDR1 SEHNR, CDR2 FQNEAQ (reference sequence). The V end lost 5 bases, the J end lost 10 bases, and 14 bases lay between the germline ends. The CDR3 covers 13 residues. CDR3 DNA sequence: TGTGCCAGCAGCGATGGCCATCTTGGAAAACTGTTTTTT. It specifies CASSDGHLGKLFF.

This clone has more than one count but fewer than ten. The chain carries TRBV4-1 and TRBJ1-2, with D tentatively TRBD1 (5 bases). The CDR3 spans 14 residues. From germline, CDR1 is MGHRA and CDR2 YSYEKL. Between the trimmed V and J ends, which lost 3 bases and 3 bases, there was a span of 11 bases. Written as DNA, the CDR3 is TGCGCCAGCAGCCAGGGGTGGGGGGACTATGGCTACACCTTC. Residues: CASSQGWGDYGYTF.

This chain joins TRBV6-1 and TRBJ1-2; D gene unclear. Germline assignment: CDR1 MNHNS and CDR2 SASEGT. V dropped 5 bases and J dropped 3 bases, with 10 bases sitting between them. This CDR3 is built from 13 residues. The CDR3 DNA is TGTGCCAGCAGTTATACGGGAGACTATGGCTACACCTTC. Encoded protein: CASSYTGDYGYTF.

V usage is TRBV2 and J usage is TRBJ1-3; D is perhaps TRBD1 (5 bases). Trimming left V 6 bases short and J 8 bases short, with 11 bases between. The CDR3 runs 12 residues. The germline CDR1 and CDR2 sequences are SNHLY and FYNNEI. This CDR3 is CASSLRGDTIYF. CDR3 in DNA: TGTGCCAGCAGCCTTCGGGGGGACACCATATATTTT.

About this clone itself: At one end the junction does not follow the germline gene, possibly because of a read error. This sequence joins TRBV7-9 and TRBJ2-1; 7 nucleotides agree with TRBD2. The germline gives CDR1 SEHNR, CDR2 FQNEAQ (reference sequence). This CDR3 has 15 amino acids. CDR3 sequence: CSSSLSGVPYNEQFF. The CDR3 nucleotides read TGTTCCAGCAGCTTAAGCGGGGTTCCCTACAATGAGCAGTTCTTC.

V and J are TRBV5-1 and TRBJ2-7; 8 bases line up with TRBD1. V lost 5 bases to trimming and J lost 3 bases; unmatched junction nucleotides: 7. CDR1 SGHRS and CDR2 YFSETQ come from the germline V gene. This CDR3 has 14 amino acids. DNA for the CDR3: TGCGCCAGCAGTCCCCCGACAGGGGACTACGAGCAGTACTTC. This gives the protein CASSPPTGDYEQYF.

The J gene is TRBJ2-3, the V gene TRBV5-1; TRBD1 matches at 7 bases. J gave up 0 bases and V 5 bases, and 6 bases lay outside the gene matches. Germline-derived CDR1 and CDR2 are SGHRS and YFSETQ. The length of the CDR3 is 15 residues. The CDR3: CASSRDSKSTDTQYF. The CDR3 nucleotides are TGCGCCAGCAGTCGGGACAGTAAGAGCACAGATACGCAGTATTTT.

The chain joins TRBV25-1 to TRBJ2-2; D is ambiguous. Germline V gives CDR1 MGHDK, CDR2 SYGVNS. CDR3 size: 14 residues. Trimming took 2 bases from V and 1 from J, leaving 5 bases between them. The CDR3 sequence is CASSEQMNTGELFF. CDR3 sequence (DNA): TGTGCCAGCAGTGAACAGATGAACACCGGGGAGCTGTTTTTT.

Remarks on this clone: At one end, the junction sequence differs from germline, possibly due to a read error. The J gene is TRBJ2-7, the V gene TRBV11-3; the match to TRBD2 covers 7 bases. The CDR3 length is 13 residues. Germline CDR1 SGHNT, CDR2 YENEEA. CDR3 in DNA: TGTGCCAGCAGCTTGGGGGGGGTGGCCTCGCAGGTCTTC. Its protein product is CASSLGGVASQVF.

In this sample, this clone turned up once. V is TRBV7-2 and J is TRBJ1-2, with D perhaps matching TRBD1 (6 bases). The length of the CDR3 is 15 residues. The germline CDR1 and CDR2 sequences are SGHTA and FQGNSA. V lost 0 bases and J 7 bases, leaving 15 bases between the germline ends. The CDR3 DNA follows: TGTGCCAGCAGCTTAGCGGCGGGGGGCGCTTTTGGCTACACCTTC. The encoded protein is CASSLAAGGAFGYTF.

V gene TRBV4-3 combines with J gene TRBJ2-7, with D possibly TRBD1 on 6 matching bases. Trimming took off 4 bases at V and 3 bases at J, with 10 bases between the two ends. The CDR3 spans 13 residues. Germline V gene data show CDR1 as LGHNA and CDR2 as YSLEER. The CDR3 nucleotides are TGCGCCAGCAGCCTAGAACAGGGCTACGAGCAGTACTTC. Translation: CASSLEQGYEQYF.

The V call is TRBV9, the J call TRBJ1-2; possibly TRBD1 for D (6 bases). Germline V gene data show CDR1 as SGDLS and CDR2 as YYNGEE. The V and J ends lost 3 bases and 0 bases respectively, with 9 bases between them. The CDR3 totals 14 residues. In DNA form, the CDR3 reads TGTGCCAGCAGCGGAGGACAGTCTAACTATGGCTACACCTTC. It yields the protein CASSGGQSNYGYTF. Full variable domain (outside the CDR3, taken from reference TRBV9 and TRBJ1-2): DSGVTQTPKHLITATGQRVTLRCSPRSGDLSVYWYQQSLDQGLQFLIQYYNGEERAKGNILERFSAQQFPDLHSELNLSSLELGDSALYFCASSGGQSNYGYTFGSGTRLTVV.

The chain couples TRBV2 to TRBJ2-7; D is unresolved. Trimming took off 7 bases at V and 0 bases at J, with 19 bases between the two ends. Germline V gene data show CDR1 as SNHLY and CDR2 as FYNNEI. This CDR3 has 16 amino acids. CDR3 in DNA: TGTGCCAGCAACGTACGTGACCGCGGTGACTCCTACGAGCAGTACTTC. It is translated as CASNVRDRGDSYEQYF.

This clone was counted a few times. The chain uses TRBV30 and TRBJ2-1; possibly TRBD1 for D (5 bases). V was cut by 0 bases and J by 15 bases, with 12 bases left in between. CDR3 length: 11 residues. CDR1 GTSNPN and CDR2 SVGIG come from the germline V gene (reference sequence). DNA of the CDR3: TGTGCCTGGAGTGTAAGCAGGGTAATGTTCTTC. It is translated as CAWSVSRVMFF. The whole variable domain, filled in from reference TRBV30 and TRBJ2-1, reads SQTIHQWPATLVQPVGSPLSLECTVEGTSNPNLYWYRQAAGRGLQLLFYSVGIGQISSEVPQNLSASRPQDRQFILSSKKLLLSDSGFYLCAWSVSRVMFFGPGTRLTVL.

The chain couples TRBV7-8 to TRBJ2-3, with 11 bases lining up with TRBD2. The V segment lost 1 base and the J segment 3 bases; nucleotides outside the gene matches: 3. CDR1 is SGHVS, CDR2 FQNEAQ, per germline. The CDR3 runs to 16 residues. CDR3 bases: TGTGCCAGCAGCTTAGGATCTAGCGGGGGGACAGATACGCAGTATTTT. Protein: CASSLGSSGGTDTQYF.

Written as DNA, the CDR3 is TGTGCCAGCAGTTACTTCGGGACAGGGGGGTGGGGTACGCAGTATTTT. As protein: CASSYFGTGGWGTQYF. The chain uses TRBV6-5 and TRBJ2-3; the match to TRBD1 covers 11 bases. V lost 1 base, J lost 8 bases, and 8 bases stayed unmatched. Germline V gene data show CDR1 as MNHEY and CDR2 as SVGAGI. CDR3 size: 16 residues.

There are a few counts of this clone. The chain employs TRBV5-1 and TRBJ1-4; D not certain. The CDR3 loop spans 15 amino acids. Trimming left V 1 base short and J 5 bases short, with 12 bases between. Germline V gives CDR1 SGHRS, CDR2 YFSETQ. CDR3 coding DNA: TGCGCCAGCAGCTTGAGTTTACAAAGAAATGAAAAACTGTTTTTT. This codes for CASSLSLQRNEKLFF.

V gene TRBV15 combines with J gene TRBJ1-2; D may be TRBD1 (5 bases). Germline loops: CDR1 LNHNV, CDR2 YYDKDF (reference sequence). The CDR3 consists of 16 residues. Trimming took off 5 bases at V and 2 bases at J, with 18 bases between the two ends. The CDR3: CATSHPGGTQNYGYTF. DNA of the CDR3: TGTGCCACCAGCCATCCGGGGGGGACCCAAAACTATGGCTACACCTTC.

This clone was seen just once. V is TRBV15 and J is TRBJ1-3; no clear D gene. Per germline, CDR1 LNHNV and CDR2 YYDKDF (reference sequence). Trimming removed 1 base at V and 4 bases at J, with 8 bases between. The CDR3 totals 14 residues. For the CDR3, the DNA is TGTGCCACCAGCAGAGGGAAGGAGGGAAACACCATATATTTT. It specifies CATSRGKEGNTIYF.

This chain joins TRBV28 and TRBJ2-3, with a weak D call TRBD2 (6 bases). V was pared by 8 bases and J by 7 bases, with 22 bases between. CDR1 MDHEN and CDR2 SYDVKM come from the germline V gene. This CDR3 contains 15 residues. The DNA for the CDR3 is TGTGCCAGCCGAGGGTTCCGGGACTTCTCAAATACGCAGTATTTT. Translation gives CASRGFRDFSNTQYF.